Here is one T cell receptor beta chain with its context. Its antigen is as yet unknown. This entry comes from a study of response to subunit inactivated influenza vaccine. Study results and caveats: Each seasonal influenza vaccination recruits few new T cells, the authors suggested.

Each CDR3 protein gets one entry after TCRdb re-called the RT-PCR reads with MiXCR. The table includes approximately 300,000 distinct CDR3 sequences, over 20% detected once. Trimming removed 3 bases from V and 7 bases from J, with 16 bases in between. The CDR3 extends over 15 amino acids. Germline assignment: CDR1 SGHNT and CDR2 YYREEE (reference sequence). The sequence came from a man in his fifties or sixties who received an inactivated influenza vaccine. Sequences were derived from PBMCs from blood, sampled around 22 months after vaccination. The chain is built from TRBV5-4 and TRBJ1-4, with D possibly matching TRBD1 (6 bases). Here the CDR3 reads CASSSRAGATEKLFF. The CDR3 DNA sequence: TGTGCCAGCAGCTCCCGGGCAGGGGCGACTGAAAAACTGTTTTTT.